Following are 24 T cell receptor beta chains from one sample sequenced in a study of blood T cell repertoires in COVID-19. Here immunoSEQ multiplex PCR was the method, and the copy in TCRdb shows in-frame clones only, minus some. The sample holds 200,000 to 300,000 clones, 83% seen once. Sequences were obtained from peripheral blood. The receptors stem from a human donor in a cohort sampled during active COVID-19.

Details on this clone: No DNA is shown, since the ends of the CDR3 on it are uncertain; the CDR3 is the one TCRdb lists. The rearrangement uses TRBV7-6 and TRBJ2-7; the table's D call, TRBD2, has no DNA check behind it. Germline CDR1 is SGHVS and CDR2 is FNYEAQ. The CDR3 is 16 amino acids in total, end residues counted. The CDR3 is CASCFGGGLSGHEQYF.

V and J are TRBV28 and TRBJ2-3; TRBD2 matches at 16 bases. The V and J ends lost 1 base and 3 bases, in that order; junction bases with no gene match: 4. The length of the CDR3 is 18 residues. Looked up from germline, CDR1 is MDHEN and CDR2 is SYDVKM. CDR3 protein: CASSLSGTSGRATDTQYF. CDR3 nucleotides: TGTGCCAGCAGTTTATCGGGGACTAGCGGGAGGGCGACAGATACGCAGTATTTT.

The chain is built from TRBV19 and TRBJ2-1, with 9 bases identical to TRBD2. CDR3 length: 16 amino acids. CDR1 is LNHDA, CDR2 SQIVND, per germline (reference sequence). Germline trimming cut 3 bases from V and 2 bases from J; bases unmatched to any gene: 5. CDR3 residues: CASSIASGVPYNEQFF. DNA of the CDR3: TGTGCCAGTAGTATTGCTAGCGGGGTCCCCTACAATGAGCAGTTCTTC.

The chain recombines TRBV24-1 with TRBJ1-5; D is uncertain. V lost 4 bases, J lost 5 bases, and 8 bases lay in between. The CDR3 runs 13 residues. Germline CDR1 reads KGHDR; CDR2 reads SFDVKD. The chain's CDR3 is CATSDGVDQPQHF. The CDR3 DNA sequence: TGTGCCACCAGTGACGGGGTCGATCAGCCCCAGCATTTT.

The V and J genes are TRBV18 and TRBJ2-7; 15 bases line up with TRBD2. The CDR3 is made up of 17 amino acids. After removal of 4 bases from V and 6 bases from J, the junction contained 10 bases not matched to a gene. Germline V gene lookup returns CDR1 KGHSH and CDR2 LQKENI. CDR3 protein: CASSLVRTSGGAGEQYF. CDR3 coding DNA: TGTGCCAGCTCACTGGTTAGGACTAGCGGGGGGGCCGGCGAGCAGTACTTC.

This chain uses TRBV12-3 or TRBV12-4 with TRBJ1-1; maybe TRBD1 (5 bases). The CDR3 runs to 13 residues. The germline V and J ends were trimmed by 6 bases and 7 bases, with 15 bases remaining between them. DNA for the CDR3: TGTGCCAGCAGGCTTGCTGGGGGGGGTGAAGCTTTCTTT. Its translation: CASRLAGGGEAFF.

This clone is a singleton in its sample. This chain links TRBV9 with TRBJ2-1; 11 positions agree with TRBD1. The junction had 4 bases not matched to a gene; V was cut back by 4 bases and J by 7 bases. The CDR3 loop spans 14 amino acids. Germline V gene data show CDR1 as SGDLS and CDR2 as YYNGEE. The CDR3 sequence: CASSLGTGGNEQFF. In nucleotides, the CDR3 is TGTGCCAGCAGCCTCGGGACAGGGGGTAATGAGCAGTTCTTC. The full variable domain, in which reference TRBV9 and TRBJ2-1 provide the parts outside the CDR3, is DSGVTQTPKHLITATGQRVTLRCSPRSGDLSVYWYQQSLDQGLQFLIQYYNGEERAKGNILERFSAQQFPDLHSELNLSSLELGDSALYFCASSLGTGGNEQFFGPGTRLTVL.

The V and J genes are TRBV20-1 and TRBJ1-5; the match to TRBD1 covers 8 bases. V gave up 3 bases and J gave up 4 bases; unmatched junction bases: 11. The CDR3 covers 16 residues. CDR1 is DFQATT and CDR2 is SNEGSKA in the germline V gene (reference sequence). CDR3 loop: CSASAYQGAGNQPQHF. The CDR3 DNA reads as TGCAGTGCTAGTGCCTACCAGGGGGCCGGGAATCAGCCCCAGCATTTT.

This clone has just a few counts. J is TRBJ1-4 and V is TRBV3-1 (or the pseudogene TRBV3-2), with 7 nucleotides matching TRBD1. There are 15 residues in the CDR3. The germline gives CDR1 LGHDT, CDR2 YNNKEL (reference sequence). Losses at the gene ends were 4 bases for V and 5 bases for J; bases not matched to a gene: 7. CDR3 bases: TGTGCCAGCAGCCTACGCACAGGGGCGAATGAAAAACTGTTTTTT. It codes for CASSLRTGANEKLFF.

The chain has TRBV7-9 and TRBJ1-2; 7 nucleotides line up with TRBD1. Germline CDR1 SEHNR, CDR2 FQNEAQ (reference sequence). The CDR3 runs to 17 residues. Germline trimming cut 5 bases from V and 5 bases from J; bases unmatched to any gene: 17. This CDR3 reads CASSELGERTGLYGYTF. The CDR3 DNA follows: TGTGCCAGCAGCGAACTTGGGGAAAGGACAGGCCTTTATGGCTACACCTTC.

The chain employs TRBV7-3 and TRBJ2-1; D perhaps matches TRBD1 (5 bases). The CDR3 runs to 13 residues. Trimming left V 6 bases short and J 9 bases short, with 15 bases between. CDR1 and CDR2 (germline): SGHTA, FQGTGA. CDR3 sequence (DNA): TGTGCCAGCAGTTTACTCCAGGGAACTGAGCAGTTCTTC. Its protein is CASSLLQGTEQFF.

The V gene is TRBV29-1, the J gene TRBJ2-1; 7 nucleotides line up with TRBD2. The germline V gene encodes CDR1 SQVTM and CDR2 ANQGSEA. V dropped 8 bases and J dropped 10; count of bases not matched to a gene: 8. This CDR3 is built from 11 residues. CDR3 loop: CSLWEGREQFF. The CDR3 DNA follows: TGCAGCCTATGGGAGGGGAGGGAGCAGTTCTTC.

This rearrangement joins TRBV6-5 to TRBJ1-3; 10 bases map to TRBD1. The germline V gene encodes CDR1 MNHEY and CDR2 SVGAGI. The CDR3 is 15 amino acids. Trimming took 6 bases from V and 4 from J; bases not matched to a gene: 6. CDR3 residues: CASSPGTGVGNTIYF. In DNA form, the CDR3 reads TGTGCCAGCAGCCCCGGGACAGGGGTAGGAAACACCATATATTTT.

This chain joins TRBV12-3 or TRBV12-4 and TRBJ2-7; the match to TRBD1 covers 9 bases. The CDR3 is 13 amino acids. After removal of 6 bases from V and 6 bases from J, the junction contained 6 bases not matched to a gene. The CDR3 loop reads CASRQGARLEQYF. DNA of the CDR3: TGTGCCAGCAGACAGGGGGCGCGTCTCGAGCAGTACTTC.

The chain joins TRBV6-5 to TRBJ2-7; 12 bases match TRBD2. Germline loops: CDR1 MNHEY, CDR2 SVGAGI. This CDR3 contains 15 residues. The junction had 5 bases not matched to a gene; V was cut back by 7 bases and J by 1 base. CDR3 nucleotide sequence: TGTGCCAGCACCACGGGACTAGCGGGTTCCTACGAGCAGTACTTC. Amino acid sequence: CASTTGLAGSYEQYF.

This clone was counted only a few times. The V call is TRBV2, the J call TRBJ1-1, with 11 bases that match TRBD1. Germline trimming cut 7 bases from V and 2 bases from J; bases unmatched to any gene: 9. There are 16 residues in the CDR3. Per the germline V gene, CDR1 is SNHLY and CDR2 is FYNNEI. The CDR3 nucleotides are TGTGCCAGCAATGTTATAGGGACAGGGGGTAACACTGAAGCTTTCTTT. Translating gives CASNVIGTGGNTEAFF.

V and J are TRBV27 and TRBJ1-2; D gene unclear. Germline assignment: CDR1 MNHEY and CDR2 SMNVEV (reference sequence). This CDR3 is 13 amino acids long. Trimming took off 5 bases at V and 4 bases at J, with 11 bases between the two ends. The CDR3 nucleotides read TGTGCCAGCAGTACGAACACGGGCTATGGCTACACCTTC. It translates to CASSTNTGYGYTF.

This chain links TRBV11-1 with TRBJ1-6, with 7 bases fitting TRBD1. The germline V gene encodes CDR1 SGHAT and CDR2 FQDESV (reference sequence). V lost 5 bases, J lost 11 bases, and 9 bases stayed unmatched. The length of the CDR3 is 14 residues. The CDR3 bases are TGTGCCAGCAGCCTCTCCGGGACAGTTACACCCCTCCACTTT. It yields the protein CASSLSGTVTPLHF.

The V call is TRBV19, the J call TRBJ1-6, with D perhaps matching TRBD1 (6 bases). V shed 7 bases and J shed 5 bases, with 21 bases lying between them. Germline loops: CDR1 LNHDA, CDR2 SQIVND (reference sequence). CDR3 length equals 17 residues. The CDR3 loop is CASKGEGRGLDNSPLHF. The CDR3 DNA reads TGTGCCAGTAAAGGTGAAGGCAGGGGTTTGGATAATTCACCCCTCCACTTT.

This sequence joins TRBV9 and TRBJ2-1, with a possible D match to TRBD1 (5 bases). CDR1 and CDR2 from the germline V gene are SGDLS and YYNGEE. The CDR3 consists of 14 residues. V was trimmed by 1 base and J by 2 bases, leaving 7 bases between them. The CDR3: CASSVTGTYNEQFF. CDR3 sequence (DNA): TGTGCCAGCAGCGTAACAGGAACCTACAATGAGCAGTTCTTC.

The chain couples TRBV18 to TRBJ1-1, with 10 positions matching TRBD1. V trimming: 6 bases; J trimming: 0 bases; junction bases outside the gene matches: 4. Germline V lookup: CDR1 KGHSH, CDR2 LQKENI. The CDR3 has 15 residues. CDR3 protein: CASSQGQGMNTEAFF. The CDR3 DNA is TGTGCCAGCTCTCAGGGACAGGGGATGAACACTGAAGCTTTCTTT.

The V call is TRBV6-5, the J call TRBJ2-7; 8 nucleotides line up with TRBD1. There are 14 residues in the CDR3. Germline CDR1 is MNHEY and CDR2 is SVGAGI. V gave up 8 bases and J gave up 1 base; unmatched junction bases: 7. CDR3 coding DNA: TGTGCCAGCGGGCGAGGACAGGGATCCTACGAGCAGTACTTC. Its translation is CASGRGQGSYEQYF.

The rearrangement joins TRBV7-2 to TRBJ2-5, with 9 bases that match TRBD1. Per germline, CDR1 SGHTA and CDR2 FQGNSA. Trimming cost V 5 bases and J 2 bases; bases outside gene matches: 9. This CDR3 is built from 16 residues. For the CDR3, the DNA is TGTGCCAGCAGCGCCGGATACAGGGGGCTACAAGAGACCCAGTACTTC. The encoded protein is CASSAGYRGLQETQYF.

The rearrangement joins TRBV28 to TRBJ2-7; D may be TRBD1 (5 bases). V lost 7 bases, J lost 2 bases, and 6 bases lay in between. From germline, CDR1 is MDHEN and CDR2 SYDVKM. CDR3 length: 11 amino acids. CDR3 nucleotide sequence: TGTGCCAGCAAGGGGCCCTACGAGCAGTACTTC. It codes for CASKGPYEQYF.